Following are 18 T cell receptor beta chains from one sample sequenced in a study of T cells in Graves' hyperthyroidism and ophthalmopathy. From RNA transcripts, TCR beta CDR3 regions were amplified. Researchers ran a first-round RT-PCR on the TCR CDR3 using the HTBI primer set. Using its own MiXCR run on the multiplex PCR reads, TCRdb lists one record per CDR3 protein. Of fewer than 900,000 distinct CDR3 sequences listed, 18% are singletons. The sequenced sample consisted of blood. Receptors were obtained from a woman aged 50 to 60 with Graves' hyperthyroidism that later progressed to Graves' ophthalmopathy.

There are many counts of this clonotype. The chain carries TRBV5-5 and TRBJ2-1, with 9 bases that match TRBD2. Germline trimming cut 0 bases from V and 9 bases from J; bases unmatched to any gene: 4. The CDR3 contains 14 residues. Germline V lookup: CDR1 SGHKS, CDR2 YYEKEE (reference sequence). The CDR3 here is CASSLGLAGFEQFF. CDR3 bases: TGTGCCAGCAGCTTGGGGCTAGCGGGATTTGAGCAGTTCTTC. The variable domain in full, with the rest retrieved from reference TRBV5-5 and TRBJ2-1, is DAGVTQSPTHLIKTRGQQVTLRCSPISGHKSVSWYQQVLGQGPQFIFQYYEKEERGRGNFPDRFSARQFPNYSSELNVNALLLGDSALYLCASSLGLAGFEQFFGPGTRLTVL.

The chain is built from TRBV29-1 and TRBJ2-3; D not resolved. V was cut by 7 bases and J by 0 bases, with 11 bases left in between. This CDR3 has 13 residues. Germline V lookup: CDR1 SQVTM, CDR2 ANQGSEA. Here the CDR3 reads CSAPQPSTDTQYF. For the CDR3, the DNA is TGCAGCGCTCCGCAGCCTAGCACAGATACGCAGTATTTT.

V is TRBV12-3 or TRBV12-4 and J is TRBJ2-7; D tentatively fits TRBD1 or TRBD2 (5 bases each). V lost 6 bases to trimming and J lost 0 bases, with 12 bases between them. This CDR3 spans 14 amino acids. The CDR3 here is CASRPGTPSYEQYF. CDR3 nucleotide sequence: TGTGCCAGCAGGCCCGGGACCCCCTCCTACGAGCAGTACTTC.

The chain carries TRBV19 and TRBJ1-4; 7 nucleotides line up with TRBD1. The CDR3 runs 15 residues. Unmatched junction bases numbered 10, after V lost 6 bases and J lost 6 bases. Germline V lookup: CDR1 LNHDA, CDR2 SQIVND (reference sequence). CDR3 in DNA: TGTGCCAGTAGACCCCGGGACAGCTTATATGAAAAACTGTTTTTT. Translated, it gives CASRPRDSLYEKLFF.

In its sample, this clonotype was seen a few times. The genes are TRBV30 and TRBJ2-3; 15 bases are a match to TRBD2. Germline V gene lookup returns CDR1 GTSNPN and CDR2 SVGIG (reference sequence). The CDR3 length is 17 residues. V dropped 1 base and J dropped 2; count of bases not matched to a gene: 4. The CDR3 DNA is TGTGCCTGGAGTGCGGGACTAGCGGGGGGTCACACAGATACGCAGTATTTT. Protein sequence: CAWSAGLAGGHTDTQYF. Full variable domain (outside the CDR3, taken from reference TRBV30 and TRBJ2-3): SQTIHQWPATLVQPVGSPLSLECTVEGTSNPNLYWYRQAAGRGLQLLFYSVGIGQISSEVPQNLSASRPQDRQFILSSKKLLLSDSGFYLCAWSAGLAGGHTDTQYFGPGTRLTVL.

The gene calls are TRBV27 and TRBJ2-6; D is perhaps TRBD1 or TRBD2 (5 bases each). V dropped 5 bases and J dropped 1 base, with 18 bases sitting between them. The germline gives CDR1 MNHEY, CDR2 SMNVEV (reference sequence). The CDR3 has 18 amino acids. The CDR3 nucleotides read TGTGCCAGCAGTCCCCGGGGCAGGAGCCAATCTGGGGCCAACGTCCTGACTTTC. This translates into CASSPRGRSQSGANVLTF.

The chain recombines TRBV19 with TRBJ2-3; 7 bases fit TRBD1. V shed 3 bases, J shed 2 bases, and the junction held 2 bases outside the gene matches. This CDR3 is 14 amino acids long. The germline gives CDR1 LNHDA, CDR2 SQIVND (reference sequence). The CDR3 here is CASSIGQVTDTQYF. CDR3 nucleotides: TGTGCCAGTAGTATTGGACAGGTCACAGATACGCAGTATTTT.

This clonotype was counted at least ten times. This sequence joins TRBV7-2 and TRBJ2-1; 14 nucleotides match TRBD2. This CDR3 contains 18 residues. The junction had 8 bases not matched to a gene; V was cut back by 3 bases and J by 4 bases. Germline values: CDR1 SGHTA, CDR2 FQGNSA. CDR3 DNA sequence: TGTGCCAGCAGCTTCTCCGGACTAGCGGGGGGCCCTTACAATGAGCAGTTCTTC. Translated: CASSFSGLAGGPYNEQFF.

In this sample, this clonotype turned up many times. The V gene is TRBV27, the J gene TRBJ1-1; tentative D call: TRBD1 (5 bases). The germline V and J ends were trimmed by 2 bases and 4 bases, with 11 bases remaining between them. This CDR3 contains 14 residues. Germline V gene sequence: CDR1 MNHEY, CDR2 SMNVEV (reference sequence). The CDR3 DNA reads as TGTGCCAGCAGTTTAGAAGGCGGGACCACTGAAGCTTTCTTT. This sequence encodes CASSLEGGTTEAFF.

This clonotype was seen a few times. The rearrangement links TRBV12-3 or TRBV12-4 to TRBJ1-5; 10 positions agree with TRBD1. There are 15 residues in the CDR3. J gave up 2 bases and V 8 bases, and 6 bases lay outside the gene matches. In DNA form, the CDR3 reads TGTGCCAGCGGCGACAGGGGGCTTGGCAATCAGCCCCAGCATTTT. Translating gives CASGDRGLGNQPQHF.

The V gene is TRBV7-2, the J gene TRBJ2-7; 8 bases are shared with TRBD2. The CDR3 sequence is 15 residues long. CDR1 SGHTA and CDR2 FQGNSA come from the germline V gene. Germline trimming cut 1 base from V and 4 bases from J; bases unmatched to any gene: 6. Written as DNA, the CDR3 is TGTGCCAGCAGCTTAGTGGGCGGGGGGCGTTACGAGCAGTACTTC. Translating it yields CASSLVGGGRYEQYF.

V is TRBV11-2 and J is TRBJ1-4; perhaps TRBD1 as D (5 bases). The CDR3 totals 14 residues. CDR1 is SGHAT, CDR2 FQNNGV, per germline. V was trimmed by 5 bases and J by 8 bases, leaving 15 bases between them. CDR3 in DNA: TGTGCCAGCAGCCCAGGGTATCCCCAAGAAAAACTGTTTTTT. It codes for CASSPGYPQEKLFF.

This chain connects TRBV19 to TRBJ1-1, with a weak D call TRBD1 (6 bases). V was clipped by 7 bases and J by 4 bases, with 16 bases between them. Germline CDR1 reads LNHDA; CDR2 reads SQIVND (reference sequence). This CDR3 has 14 amino acids. The CDR3 here is CASIPQGGGTEAFF. CDR3 nucleotides: TGTGCCAGTATCCCACAGGGAGGGGGCACTGAAGCTTTCTTT.

At least ten counts were recorded for this clonotype. The rearrangement joins TRBV7-6 to TRBJ2-7; possibly TRBD1 or TRBD2 for D (5 bases each). Deletions cut 5 bases from V and 3 bases from J, with 17 bases between. This CDR3 is built from 15 residues. Germline V gene lookup returns CDR1 SGHVS and CDR2 FNYEAQ. The CDR3 sequence: CASSATGTVFYEQYF. CDR3 sequence (DNA): TGTGCCAGCAGCGCGACCGGGACGGTATTCTACGAGCAGTACTTC.

This clonotype has just a few counts. The V and J genes are TRBV7-8 and TRBJ2-7, with a possible D match to TRBD1 (6 bases). The CDR3 runs 14 residues. Trimming left V 5 bases short and J 7 bases short, with 18 bases between. Germline-derived CDR1 and CDR2 are SGHVS and FQNEAQ. The CDR3 DNA follows: TGTGCCAGCAGCGCCCGGGTTGGGGGCTGGGAGCAGTACTTC. Protein: CASSARVGGWEQYF.

This clonotype was seen ten or more times. V gene TRBV20-1 combines with J gene TRBJ2-7, with a weak D call TRBD2 (6 bases). The V gene lost 3 bases and the J gene lost 6 bases, with 12 bases spanning the gap. The CDR3 contains 12 residues. Per the germline V gene, CDR1 is DFQATT and CDR2 is SNEGSKA (reference sequence). CDR3 region: CSASVPAGEQYF. As DNA, the CDR3 is TGCAGTGCTAGTGTTCCAGCGGGCGAGCAGTACTTC.

This clonotype occurred many times. This chain joins TRBV5-4 and TRBJ2-5; D not resolved. V lost 5 bases and J lost 2, with 10 bases in between. The V gene's germline CDR1 is SGHNT and CDR2 YYREEE (reference sequence). This CDR3 has 13 amino acids. The CDR3: CASRSPAQETQYF. The DNA of the CDR3 is TGTGCCAGCAGGTCGCCAGCTCAAGAGACCCAGTACTTC.

This clonotype was detected a few times. The V call is TRBV9, the J call TRBJ1-6, with D hard to call. The V end was cut by 0 bases, the J end by 5 bases, with 6 bases between. The CDR3 has 14 residues. The germline CDR1 and CDR2 sequences are SGDLS and YYNGEE. CDR3 bases: TGTGCCAGCAGCGTAGTCGAGAATAATTCACCCCTCCACTTT. This encodes CASSVVENNSPLHF.